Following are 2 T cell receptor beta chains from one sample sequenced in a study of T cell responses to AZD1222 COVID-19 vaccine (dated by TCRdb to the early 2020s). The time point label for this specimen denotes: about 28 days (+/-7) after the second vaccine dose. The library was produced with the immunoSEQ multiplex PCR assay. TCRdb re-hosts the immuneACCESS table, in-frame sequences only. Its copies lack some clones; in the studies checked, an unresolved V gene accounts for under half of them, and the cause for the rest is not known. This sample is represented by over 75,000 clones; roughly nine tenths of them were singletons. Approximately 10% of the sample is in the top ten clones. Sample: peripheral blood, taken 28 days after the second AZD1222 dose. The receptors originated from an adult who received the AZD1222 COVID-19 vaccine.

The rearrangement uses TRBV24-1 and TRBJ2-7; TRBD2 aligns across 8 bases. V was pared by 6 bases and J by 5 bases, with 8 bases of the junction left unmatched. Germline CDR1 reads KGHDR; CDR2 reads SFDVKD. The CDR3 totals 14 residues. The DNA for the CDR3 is TGTGCCACCAGTTCGGGGGGGGCTCCCGACGAGCAGTACTTC. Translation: CATSSGGAPDEQYF.

In DNA, the CDR3 is TGTGCCAGCAGTTACGTCACACACACAGATACGCAGTATTTT. Residues: CASSYVTHTDTQYF. The chain recombines TRBV6-2 or TRBV6-3 with TRBJ2-3, with unresolved D. V lost 2 bases and J 2 bases, leaving 8 bases between the germline ends. Germline values: CDR1 MNHEY, CDR2 SVGEGT. The CDR3 runs to 14 residues.